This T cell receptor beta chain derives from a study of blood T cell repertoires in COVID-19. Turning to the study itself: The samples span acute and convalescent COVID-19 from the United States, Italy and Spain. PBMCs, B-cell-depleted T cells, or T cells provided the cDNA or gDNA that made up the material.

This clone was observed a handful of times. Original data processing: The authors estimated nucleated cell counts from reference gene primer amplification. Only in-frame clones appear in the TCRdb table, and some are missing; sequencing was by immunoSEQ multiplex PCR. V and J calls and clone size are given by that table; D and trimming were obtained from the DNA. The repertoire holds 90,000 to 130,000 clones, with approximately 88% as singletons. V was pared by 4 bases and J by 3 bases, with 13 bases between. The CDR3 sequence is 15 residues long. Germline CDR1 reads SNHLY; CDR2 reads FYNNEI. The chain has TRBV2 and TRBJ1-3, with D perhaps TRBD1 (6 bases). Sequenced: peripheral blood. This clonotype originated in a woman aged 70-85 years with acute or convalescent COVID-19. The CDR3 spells CASSVGGAGGNTIYF. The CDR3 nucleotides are TGTGCCAGCAGTGTCGGGGGGGCCGGTGGAAACACCATATATTTT.